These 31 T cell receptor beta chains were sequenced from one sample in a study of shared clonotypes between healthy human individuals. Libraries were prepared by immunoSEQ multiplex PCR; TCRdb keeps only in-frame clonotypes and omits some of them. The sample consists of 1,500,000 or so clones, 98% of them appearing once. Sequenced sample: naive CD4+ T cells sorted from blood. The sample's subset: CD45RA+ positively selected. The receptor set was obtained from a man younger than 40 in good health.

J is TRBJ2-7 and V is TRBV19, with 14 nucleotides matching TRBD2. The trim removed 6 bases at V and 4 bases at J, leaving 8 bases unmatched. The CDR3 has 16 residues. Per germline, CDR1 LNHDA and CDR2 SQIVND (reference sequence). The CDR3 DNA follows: TGTGCCAGTAGCGCCCTCGGGACTAGCGGGAGATACGAGCAGTACTTC. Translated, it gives CASSALGTSGRYEQYF.

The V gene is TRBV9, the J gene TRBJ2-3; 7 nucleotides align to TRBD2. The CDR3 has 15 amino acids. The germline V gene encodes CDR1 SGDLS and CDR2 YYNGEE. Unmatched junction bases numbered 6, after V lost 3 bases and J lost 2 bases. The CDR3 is CASSARTRDTDTQYF. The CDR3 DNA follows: TGTGCCAGCAGCGCCCGGACTAGAGACACAGATACGCAGTATTTT.

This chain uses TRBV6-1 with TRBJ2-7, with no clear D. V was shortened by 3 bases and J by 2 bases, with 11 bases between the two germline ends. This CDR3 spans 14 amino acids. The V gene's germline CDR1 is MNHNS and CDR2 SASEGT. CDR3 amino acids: CASSDVRTAYEQYF. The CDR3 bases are TGTGCCAGCAGTGACGTTAGGACGGCCTACGAGCAGTACTTC.

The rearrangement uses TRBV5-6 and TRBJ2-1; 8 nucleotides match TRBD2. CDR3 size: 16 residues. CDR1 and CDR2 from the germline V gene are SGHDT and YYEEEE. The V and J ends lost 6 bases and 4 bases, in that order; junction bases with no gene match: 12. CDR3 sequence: CASINGREGPYNEQFF. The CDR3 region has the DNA TGTGCCAGCATCAACGGTCGGGAGGGACCGTACAATGAGCAGTTCTTC. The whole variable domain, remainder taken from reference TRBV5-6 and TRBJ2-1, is DAGVTQSPTHLIKTRGQQVTLRCSPKSGHDTVSWYQQALGQGPQFIFQYYEEEERQRGNFPDRFSGHQFPNYSSELNVNALLLGDSALYLCASINGREGPYNEQFFGPGTRLTVL.

The CDR3 nucleotides read TGTGCCTGTGCCGGGACCATCTACGAGCAGTACTTC. This sequence encodes CACAGTIYEQYF. The chain has TRBV30 and TRBJ2-7; tentatively, D is TRBD1 or TRBD2 (5 bases each). The V gene's germline CDR1 is GTSNPN and CDR2 SVGIG (reference sequence). CDR3 size: 12 residues. Between the trimmed V and J ends, which lost 6 bases and 3 bases, there was a span of 12 bases.

The CDR3 DNA sequence: TGTGCCAGCTCACCCGGCCCCCAGGGGGATACGCAGTATTTT. Its translation is CASSPGPQGDTQYF. The chain carries TRBV18 and TRBJ2-3, with D perhaps matching TRBD1 (6 bases). V lost 3 bases and J lost 6, with 13 bases in between. CDR3 length: 14 residues. Germline V gene lookup returns CDR1 KGHSH and CDR2 LQKENI.

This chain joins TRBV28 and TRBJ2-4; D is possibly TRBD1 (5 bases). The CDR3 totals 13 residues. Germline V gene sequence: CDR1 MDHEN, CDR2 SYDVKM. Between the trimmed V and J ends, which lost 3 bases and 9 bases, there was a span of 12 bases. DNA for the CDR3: TGTGCCAGCAGTTTTGAGACAGTCGGCATTCAGTACTTC. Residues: CASSFETVGIQYF.

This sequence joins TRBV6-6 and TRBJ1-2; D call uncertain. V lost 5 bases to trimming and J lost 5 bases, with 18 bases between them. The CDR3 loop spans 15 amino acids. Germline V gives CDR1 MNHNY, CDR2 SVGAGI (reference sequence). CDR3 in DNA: TGTGCCAGCAGTCAAATTGGTGGGCGAGGGTATGGCTACACCTTC. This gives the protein CASSQIGGRGYGYTF.

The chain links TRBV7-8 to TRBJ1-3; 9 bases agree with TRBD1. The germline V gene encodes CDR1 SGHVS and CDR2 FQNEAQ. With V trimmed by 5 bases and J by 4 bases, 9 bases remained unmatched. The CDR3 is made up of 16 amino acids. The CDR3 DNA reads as TGTGCCAGCAGCCCCACCAGGGACAGGGTCGGAAACACCATATATTTT. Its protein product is CASSPTRDRVGNTIYF.

This CDR3 reads CASSQEMPGWGEQFF. CDR3 nucleotides: TGTGCCAGCAGCCAAGAAATGCCCGGGTGGGGTGAGCAGTTCTTC. The rearrangement joins TRBV14 to TRBJ2-1; D is uncertain. Germline CDR1 reads SGHDN; CDR2 reads FVKESK. The V and J ends lost 0 bases and 9 bases respectively, with 15 bases between them. This CDR3 has 15 amino acids.

The DNA of the CDR3 is TGTGCCAGCAGCTTTAGAACCTACAATGAGCAGTTCTTC. Protein: CASSFRTYNEQFF. The chain couples TRBV7-2 to TRBJ2-1; D gene ambiguous. CDR1 SGHTA and CDR2 FQGNSA come from the germline V gene. This CDR3 has 13 amino acids. The V end lost 3 bases, the J end lost 2 bases, and 5 bases lay between the germline ends.

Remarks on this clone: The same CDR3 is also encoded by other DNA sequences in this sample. The DNA of the CDR3 is TGCGCCAGCAGCCAAGTAGGTCGGAACACTGAAGCTTTCTTT. Translated, it gives CASSQVGRNTEAFF. J is TRBJ1-1 and V is TRBV4-3; no clear D gene. The CDR3 loop spans 14 amino acids. The germline CDR1 and CDR2 sequences are LGHNA and YSLEER. With 1 base removed from V and 1 base from J, the gap between germline ends came to 7 bases.

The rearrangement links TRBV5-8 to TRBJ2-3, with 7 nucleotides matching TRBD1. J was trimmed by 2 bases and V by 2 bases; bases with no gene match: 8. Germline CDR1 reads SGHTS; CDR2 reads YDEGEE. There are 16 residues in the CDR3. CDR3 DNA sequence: TGTGCCAGCAGCTTAATGACAGGGACAAACACAGATACGCAGTATTTT. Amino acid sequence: CASSLMTGTNTDTQYF.

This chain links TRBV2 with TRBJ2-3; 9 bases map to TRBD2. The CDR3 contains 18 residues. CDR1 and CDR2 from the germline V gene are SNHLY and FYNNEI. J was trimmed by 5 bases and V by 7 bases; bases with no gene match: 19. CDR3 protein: CASTATTNSGSSLDTQYF. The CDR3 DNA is TGTGCCAGCACCGCGACGACCAATAGCGGGAGTTCGTTAGATACGCAGTATTTT.

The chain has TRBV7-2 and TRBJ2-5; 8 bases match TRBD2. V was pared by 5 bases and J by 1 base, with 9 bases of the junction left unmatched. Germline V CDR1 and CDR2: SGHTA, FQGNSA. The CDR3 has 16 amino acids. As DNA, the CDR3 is TGTGCCAGCAGCCGAGGGGCTAGCGGGTTCCAAGAGACCCAGTACTTC. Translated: CASSRGASGFQETQYF. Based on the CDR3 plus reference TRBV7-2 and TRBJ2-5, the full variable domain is GAGVSQSPSNKVTEKGKDVELRCDPISGHTALYWYRQSLGQGLEFLIYFQGNSAPDKSGLPSDRFSAERTGGSVSTLTIQRTQQEDSAVYLCASSRGASGFQETQYFGPGTRLLVL.

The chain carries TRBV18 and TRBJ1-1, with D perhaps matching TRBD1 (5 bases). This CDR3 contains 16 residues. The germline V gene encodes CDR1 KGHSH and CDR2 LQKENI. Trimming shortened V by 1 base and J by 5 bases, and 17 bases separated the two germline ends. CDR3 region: CASSPQRGGSGTEAFF. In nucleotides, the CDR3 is TGTGCCAGCTCACCACAAAGGGGCGGTTCGGGAACTGAAGCTTTCTTT. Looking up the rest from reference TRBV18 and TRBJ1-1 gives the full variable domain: NAGVMQNPRHLVRRRGQEARLRCSPMKGHSHVYWYRQLPEEGLKFMVYLQKENIIDESGMPKERFSAEFPKEGPSILRIQQVVRGDSAAYFCASSPQRGGSGTEAFFGQGTRLTVV.

The CDR3 DNA reads as TGTGCCAGCAGCGTATCCCTCCAGACACCATTCAGCTCTATCTCTGGAAACACCATATATTTT. Protein: CASSVSLQTPFSSISGNTIYF. The chain uses TRBV9 and TRBJ1-3; D gene unclear. This CDR3 is built from 21 residues. Germline values: CDR1 SGDLS, CDR2 YYNGEE. The ends were cut back, 1 base at V and 0 bases at J, with 26 bases in the middle.

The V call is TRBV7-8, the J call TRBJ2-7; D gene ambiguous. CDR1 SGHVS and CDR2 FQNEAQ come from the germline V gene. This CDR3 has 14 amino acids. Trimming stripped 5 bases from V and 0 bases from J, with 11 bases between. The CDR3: CASSLPQISYEQYF. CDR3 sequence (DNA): TGTGCCAGCAGCCTACCCCAGATCTCCTACGAGCAGTACTTC.

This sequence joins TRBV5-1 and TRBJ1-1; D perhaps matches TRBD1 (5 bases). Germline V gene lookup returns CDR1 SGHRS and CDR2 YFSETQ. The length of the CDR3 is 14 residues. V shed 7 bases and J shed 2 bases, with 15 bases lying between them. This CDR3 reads CASLEGPSNTEAFF. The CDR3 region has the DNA TGCGCCAGCCTGGAGGGGCCGAGCAACACTGAAGCTTTCTTT.

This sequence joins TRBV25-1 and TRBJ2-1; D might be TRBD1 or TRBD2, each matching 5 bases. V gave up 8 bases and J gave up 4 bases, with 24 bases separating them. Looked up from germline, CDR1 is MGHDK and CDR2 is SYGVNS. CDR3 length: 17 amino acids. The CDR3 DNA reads TGTGCCAGCTCGCACCGGGACCGAGACTCTTGGTACAATGAGCAGTTCTTC. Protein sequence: CASSHRDRDSWYNEQFF.

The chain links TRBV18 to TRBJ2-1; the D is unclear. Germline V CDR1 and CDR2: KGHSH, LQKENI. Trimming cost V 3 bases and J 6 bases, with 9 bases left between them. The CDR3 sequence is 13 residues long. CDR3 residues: CASSPQTGNEQFF. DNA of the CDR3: TGTGCCAGCTCACCGCAGACCGGCAATGAGCAGTTCTTC.

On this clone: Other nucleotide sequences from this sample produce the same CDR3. CDR3 DNA: TGTGCCAGCAGCGTAGAAGCGGGGACCTACGAGCAGTACTTC. It yields the protein CASSVEAGTYEQYF. The chain links TRBV9 to TRBJ2-7, with 7 bases fitting TRBD2. V trimming: 0 bases; J trimming: 2 bases; junction bases outside the gene matches: 2. Germline CDR1 SGDLS, CDR2 YYNGEE. The CDR3 runs to 14 residues.

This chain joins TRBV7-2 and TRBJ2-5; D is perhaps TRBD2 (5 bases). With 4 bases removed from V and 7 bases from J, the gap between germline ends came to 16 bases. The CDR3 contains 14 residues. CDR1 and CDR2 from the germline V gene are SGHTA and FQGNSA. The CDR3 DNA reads TGTGCCAGCAGCTCCTGGACTGGACCTGGGACCCAGTACTTC. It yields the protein CASSSWTGPGTQYF.

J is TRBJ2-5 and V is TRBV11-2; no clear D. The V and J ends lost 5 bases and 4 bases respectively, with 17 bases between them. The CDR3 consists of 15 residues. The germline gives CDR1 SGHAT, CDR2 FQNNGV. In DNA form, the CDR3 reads TGTGCCAGCAGCCACCGTGTGGGTTGGGGAGAGACCCAGTACTTC. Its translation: CASSHRVGWGETQYF.

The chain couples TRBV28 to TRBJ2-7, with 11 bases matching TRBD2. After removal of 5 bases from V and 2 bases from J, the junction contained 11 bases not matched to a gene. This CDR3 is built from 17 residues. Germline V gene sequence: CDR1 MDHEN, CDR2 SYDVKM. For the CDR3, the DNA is TGTGCCAGCAGTCCGGAGGTGGGACTAGCGGAAACCTACGAGCAGTACTTC. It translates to CASSPEVGLAETYEQYF. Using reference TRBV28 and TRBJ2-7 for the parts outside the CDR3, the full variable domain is DVKVTQSSRYLVKRTGEKVFLECVQDMDHENMFWYRQDPGLGLRLIYFSYDVKMKEKGDIPEGYSVSREKKERFSLILESASTNQTSMYLCASSPEVGLAETYEQYFGPGTRLTVT.

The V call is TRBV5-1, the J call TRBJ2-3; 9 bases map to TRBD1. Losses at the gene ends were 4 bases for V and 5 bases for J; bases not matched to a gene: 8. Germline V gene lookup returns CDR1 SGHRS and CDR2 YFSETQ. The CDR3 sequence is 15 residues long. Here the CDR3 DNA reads TGCGCCAGCAGCACCCGGACAGGGGTGGAAGATACGCAGTATTTT. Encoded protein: CASSTRTGVEDTQYF. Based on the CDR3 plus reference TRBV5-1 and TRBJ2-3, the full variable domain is KAGVTQTPRYLIKTRGQQVTLSCSPISGHRSVSWYQQTPGQGLQFLFEYFSETQRNKGNFPGRFSGRQFSNSRSEMNVSTLELGDSALYLCASSTRTGVEDTQYFGPGTRLTVL.

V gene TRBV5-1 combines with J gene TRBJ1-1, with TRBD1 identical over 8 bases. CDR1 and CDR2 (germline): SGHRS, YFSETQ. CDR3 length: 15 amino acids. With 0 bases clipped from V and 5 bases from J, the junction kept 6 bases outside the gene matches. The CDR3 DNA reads TGCGCCAGCAGCTTGGTCGACAGGGGCGGAACTGAAGCTTTCTTT. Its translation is CASSLVDRGGTEAFF.

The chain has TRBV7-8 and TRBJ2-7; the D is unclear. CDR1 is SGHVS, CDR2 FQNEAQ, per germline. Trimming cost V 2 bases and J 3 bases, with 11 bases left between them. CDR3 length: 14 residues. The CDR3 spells CASSLRSEVYEQYF. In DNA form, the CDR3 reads TGTGCCAGCAGCTTAAGATCGGAAGTCTACGAGCAGTACTTC.

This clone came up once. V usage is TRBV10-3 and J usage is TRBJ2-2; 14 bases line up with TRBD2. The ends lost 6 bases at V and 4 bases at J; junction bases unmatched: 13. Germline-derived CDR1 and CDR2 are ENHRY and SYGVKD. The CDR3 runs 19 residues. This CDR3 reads CAISRAGTSGRGSTGELFF. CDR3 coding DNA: TGTGCCATCAGCCGAGCCGGGACTAGCGGGAGAGGGAGCACCGGGGAGCTGTTTTTT.

The CDR3, as DNA: TGCGCCAGCAGCTTTGCAGCGGAAGAGACCCAGTACTTC. Amino acids: CASSFAAEETQYF. The rearrangement uses TRBV5-1 and TRBJ2-5, with D possibly being TRBD2 (5 bases). CDR3 length equals 13 residues. Between the trimmed V and J ends, which lost 2 bases and 3 bases, there was a span of 8 bases. Germline CDR1 reads SGHRS; CDR2 reads YFSETQ. Looking up the rest from reference TRBV5-1 and TRBJ2-5 gives the full variable domain: KAGVTQTPRYLIKTRGQQVTLSCSPISGHRSVSWYQQTPGQGLQFLFEYFSETQRNKGNFPGRFSGRQFSNSRSEMNVSTLELGDSALYLCASSFAAEETQYFGPGTRLLVL.

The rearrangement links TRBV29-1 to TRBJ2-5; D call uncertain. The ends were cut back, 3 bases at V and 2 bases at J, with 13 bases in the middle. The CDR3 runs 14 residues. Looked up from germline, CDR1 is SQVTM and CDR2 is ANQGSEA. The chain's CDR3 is CSVDRLSRQETQYF. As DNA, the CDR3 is TGCAGCGTTGACCGTCTGAGCCGGCAAGAGACCCAGTACTTC.